Each of the 9 T cell receptor beta chains below was sequenced from the same sample in a study of blood T cell repertoires in COVID-19. Assay used: immunoSEQ multiplex PCR; TCRdb lists only in-frame clones, some missing. Here the sample spans some 70,000 clones, approximately 82% being singletons. What was sequenced was peripheral blood. The receptors derive from a man between 60 and 75 years old with acute or convalescent COVID-19.

This chain links TRBV19 with TRBJ2-1, with a weak D call TRBD1 (5 bases). Per germline, CDR1 LNHDA and CDR2 SQIVND (reference sequence). Between the trimmed V and J ends, which lost 4 bases and 4 bases, there was a span of 11 bases. The CDR3 totals 14 residues. The CDR3 sequence is CASSTQTEYNEQFF. In DNA form, the CDR3 reads TGTGCCAGTAGTACTCAGACAGAGTACAATGAGCAGTTCTTC.

The V call is TRBV5-6, the J call TRBJ2-3; D gene uncertain. The CDR3 length is 14 residues. Between the trimmed V and J ends, which lost 7 bases and 2 bases, there was a span of 14 bases. Germline CDR1 and CDR2: SGHDT and YYEEEE. This chain's CDR3 is CASHLPQDTDTQYF. The CDR3 DNA reads TGTGCCAGCCACTTACCTCAGGACACAGATACGCAGTATTTT.

This clone has just one count. This chain connects TRBV6-5 to TRBJ2-7; 9 bases are a match to TRBD1. The CDR3 consists of 14 residues. Looked up from germline, CDR1 is MNHEY and CDR2 is SVGAGI. V lost 9 bases, J lost 4 bases, and 10 bases stayed unmatched. The CDR3 DNA sequence: TGTGCCAGTATGGGGACAGGGTTTCCTTACGAGCAGTACGTC. Its protein is CASMGTGFPYEQYV.

V usage is TRBV2 and J usage is TRBJ1-1; 7 nucleotides line up with TRBD1. Germline CDR1 is SNHLY and CDR2 is FYNNEI. Unmatched junction bases numbered 6, after V lost 4 bases and J lost 4 bases. The CDR3 loop spans 14 amino acids. The CDR3 is CASSGNRGGTEAFF. The CDR3 DNA is TGTGCCAGCAGTGGGAACAGGGGTGGCACTGAAGCTTTCTTT.

J is TRBJ2-5 and V is TRBV19, with TRBD2 matching over 15 bases. This CDR3 region has 18 residues. With 10 bases clipped from V and 2 bases from J, the junction kept 14 bases outside the gene matches. Per germline, CDR1 LNHDA and CDR2 SQIVND (reference sequence). In DNA form, the CDR3 reads TGTGCCACCTCTTACGGGACTAGCGGGGGGAAGGGGCAAGAGACCCAGTACTTC. Residues: CATSYGTSGGKGQETQYF.

The V call is TRBV25-1, the J call TRBJ1-1; a possible D gene is TRBD1 (6 bases). Trimming took off 5 bases at V and 4 bases at J, with 11 bases between the two ends. This CDR3 is 13 amino acids long. Germline V gene lookup returns CDR1 MGHDK and CDR2 SYGVNS. The CDR3 reads CASSREGVTEAFF. The CDR3 DNA reads as TGTGCCAGCAGTCGGGAGGGGGTCACTGAAGCTTTCTTT. The whole variable domain, remainder taken from reference TRBV25-1 and TRBJ1-1, is EADIYQTPRYLVIGTGKKITLECSQTMGHDKMYWYQQDPGMELHLIHYSYGVNSTEKGDLSSESTVSRIRTEHFPLTLESARPSHTSQYLCASSREGVTEAFFGQGTRLTVV.

V is TRBV5-1 and J is TRBJ2-5, with 7 positions matching TRBD2. Germline V gene lookup returns CDR1 SGHRS and CDR2 YFSETQ. This CDR3 is built from 12 residues. With 7 bases clipped from V and 2 bases from J, the junction kept 2 bases outside the gene matches. Written as DNA, the CDR3 is TGCGCCAGCGGTAGCGGGCAAGAGACCCAGTACTTC. Its protein is CASGSGQETQYF.

CDR3 nucleotide sequence: TGTGCCAGCAGCCGAGGACGAGGTAGCGGGGGTTACGAGCAGTACTTC. Protein product: CASSRGRGSGGYEQYF. The V and J genes are TRBV14 and TRBJ2-7; 9 bases align to TRBD2. The CDR3 runs to 16 residues. CDR1 and CDR2 from the germline V gene are SGHDN and FVKESK. V shed 4 bases and J 4 bases; nucleotides not matched to a gene: 11.

V is TRBV29-1 and J is TRBJ1-1; D is unclear. Trimming pared 4 bases from V and 1 base from J, leaving 16 bases between. The CDR3 runs to 15 residues. Germline V lookup: CDR1 SQVTM, CDR2 ANQGSEA. The CDR3 bases are TGCAGCGTTGTCCATCAGGAGGGTTCGAACACTGAAGCTTTCTTT. Amino acid sequence: CSVVHQEGSNTEAFF.